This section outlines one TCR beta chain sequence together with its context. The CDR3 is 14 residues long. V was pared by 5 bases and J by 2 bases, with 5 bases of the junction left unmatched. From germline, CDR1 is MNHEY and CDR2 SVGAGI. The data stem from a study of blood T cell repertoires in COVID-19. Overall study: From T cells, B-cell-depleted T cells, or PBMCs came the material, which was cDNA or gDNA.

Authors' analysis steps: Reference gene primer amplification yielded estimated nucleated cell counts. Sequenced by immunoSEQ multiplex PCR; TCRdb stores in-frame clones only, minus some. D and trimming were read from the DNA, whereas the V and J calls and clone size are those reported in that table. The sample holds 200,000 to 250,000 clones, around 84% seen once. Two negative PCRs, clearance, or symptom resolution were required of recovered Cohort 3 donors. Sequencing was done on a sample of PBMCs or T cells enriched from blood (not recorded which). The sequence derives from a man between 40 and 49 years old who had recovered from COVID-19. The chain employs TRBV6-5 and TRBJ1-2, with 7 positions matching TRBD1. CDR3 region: CASSRDRANYGYTF. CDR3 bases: TGTGCCAGCAGTCGCGACAGGGCCAACTATGGCTACACCTTC.